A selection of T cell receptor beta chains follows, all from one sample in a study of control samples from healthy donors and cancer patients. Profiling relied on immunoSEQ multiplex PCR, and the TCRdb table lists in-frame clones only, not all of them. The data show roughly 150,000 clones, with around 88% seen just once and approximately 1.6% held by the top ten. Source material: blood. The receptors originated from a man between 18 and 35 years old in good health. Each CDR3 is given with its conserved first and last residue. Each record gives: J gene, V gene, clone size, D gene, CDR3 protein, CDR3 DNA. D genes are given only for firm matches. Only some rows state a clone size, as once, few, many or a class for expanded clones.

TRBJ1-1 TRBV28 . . CASSLTGGRTEAFF TGTGCCAGCAGTTTGACGGGGGGCCGAACTGAAGCTTTCTTT
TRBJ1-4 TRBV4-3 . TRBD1 CASSHNPTGGREKLFF TGCGCCAGCAGCCATAACCCGACAGGGGGACGGGAAAAACTGTTTTTT
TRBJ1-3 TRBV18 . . CASAHRAAESNTIYF TGTGCCAGCGCCCACAGGGCCGCAGAATCAAACACCATATATTTT
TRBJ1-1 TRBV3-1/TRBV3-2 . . CASSQDTTVSEAFF TGTGCCAGCAGCCAAGATACGACAGTATCTGAAGCTTTCTTT
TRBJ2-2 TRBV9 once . CASTATGELFF TGTGCCAGCACCGCCACCGGGGAGCTGTTTTTT
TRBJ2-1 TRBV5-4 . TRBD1 CASSFGQGANNEQFF TGTGCCAGCAGCTTCGGACAGGGGGCTAACAATGAGCAGTTCTTC
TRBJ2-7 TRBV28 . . CASSPGLGLGRSYEQYF TGTGCCAGCAGCCCGGGGCTGGGCCTGGGCCGATCCTACGAGCAGTACTTC
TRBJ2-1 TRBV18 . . CASSPAQDRKQFF TGTGCCAGCTCACCGGCACAAGACAGAAAGCAGTTCTTC
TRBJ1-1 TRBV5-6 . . CASRRRLTGPGTEAFF TGTGCCAGCAGACGACGCCTGACTGGGCCAGGCACTGAAGCTTTCTTT
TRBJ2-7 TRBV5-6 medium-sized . CASSFWASEQYF TGTGCCAGCAGCTTCTGGGCCTCCGAGCAGTACTTC
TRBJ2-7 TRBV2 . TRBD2 CASSDLAVAGPYEQYF TGTGCCAGCAGTGACTTAGCCGTAGCGGGGCCCTACGAGCAGTACTTC
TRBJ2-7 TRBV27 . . CASRRTGSYEQYF TGTGCCAGCAGACGAACGGGCTCCTACGAGCAGTACTTC
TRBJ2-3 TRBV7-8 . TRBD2 CASRAGTSERDTQYF TGTGCCAGCAGGGCTGGGACTAGTGAGCGAGATACGCAGTATTTT
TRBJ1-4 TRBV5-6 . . CASSLAAGPNEKLFF TGTGCCAGCAGCTTGGCGGCTGGTCCTAATGAAAAACTGTTTTTT
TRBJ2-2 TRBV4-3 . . CASSPGATANTGELFF TGCGCCAGCAGTCCAGGGGCCACAGCGAACACCGGGGAGCTGTTTTTT
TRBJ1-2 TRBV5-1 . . CASSLGGSVNGYTF TGCGCCAGCAGCTTGGGGGGCTCGGTGAATGGCTACACCTTC
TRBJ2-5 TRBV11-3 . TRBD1 CASSLGTGAEGTQYF TGTGCCAGCAGCTTAGGGACAGGTGCGGAAGGGACCCAGTACTTC
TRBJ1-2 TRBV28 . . CASSFSGGLNYGYTF TGTGCCAGCAGTTTCTCTGGAGGGTTGAACTATGGCTACACCTTC
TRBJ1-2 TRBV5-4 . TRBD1 CASRPLGTDYGYTF TGTGCCAGCAGACCGTTAGGGACAGACTATGGCTACACCTTC
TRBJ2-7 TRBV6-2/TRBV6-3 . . CASSYPGGEQYF TGTGCCAGCAGTTATCCCGGAGGCGAGCAGTACTTC
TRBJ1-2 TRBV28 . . CASSLKPYSDRRANYGYTF TGTGCCAGCAGTTTAAAGCCCTATTCTGACAGGCGAGCTAACTATGGCTACACCTTC
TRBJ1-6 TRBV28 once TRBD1 CASYRGTYNSPLHF TGTGCCAGTTACAGGGGAACCTATAATTCACCCCTCCACTTT
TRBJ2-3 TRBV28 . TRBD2 CASSGGGTDTQYF TGTGCCAGCAGTGGGGGGGGTACAGATACGCAGTATTTT
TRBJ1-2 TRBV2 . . CASSEFHRGAGNYGYTF TGTGCCAGCAGTGAATTTCATCGGGGAGCAGGGAACTATGGCTACACCTTC
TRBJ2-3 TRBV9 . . CASSVWGSTDTQYF TGTGCCAGCAGCGTATGGGGGAGCACAGATACGCAGTATTTT
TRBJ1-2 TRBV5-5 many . CASSQTPGQPYGYTF TGTGCCAGCAGCCAGACGCCGGGACAACCCTATGGCTACACCTTC
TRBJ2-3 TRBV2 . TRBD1 CASSSGTGETDTQYF TGTGCCAGCAGTTCCGGGACAGGAGAGACAGATACGCAGTATTTT
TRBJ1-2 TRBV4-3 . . CASSQELGLITNYGYTF TGCGCCAGCAGCCAAGAATTGGGTCTGATTACTAACTATGGCTACACCTTC
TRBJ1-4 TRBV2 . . CASSEEQNEKLFF TGTGCCAGCAGTGAAGAACAAAATGAAAAACTGTTTTTT
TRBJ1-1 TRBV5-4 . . CASSSNQPPSTTEAFF TGTGCCAGCAGCTCCAACCAACCCCCATCAACCACTGAAGCTTTCTTT
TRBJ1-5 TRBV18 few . CASSLAGENQPQHF TGTGCCAGCTCACTCGCAGGGGAAAATCAGCCCCAGCATTTT
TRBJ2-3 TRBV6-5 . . CASSPGGRAGDTQYF TGTGCCAGTTCCCCAGGCGGAAGGGCAGGAGATACGCAGTATTTT
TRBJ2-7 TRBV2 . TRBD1 CASSRTGQNIYEQYF TGTGCCAGCAGTCGGACGGGACAGAATATCTACGAGCAGTACTTC
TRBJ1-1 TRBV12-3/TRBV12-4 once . CASSPGLYTEAFF TGTGCCAGCAGCCCAGGGTTGTACACTGAAGCTTTCTTT
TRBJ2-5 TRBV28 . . CASNTRSGEGRRETQYF TGTGCCAGCAACACGAGGTCAGGGGAGGGAAGGAGGGAGACCCAGTACTTC
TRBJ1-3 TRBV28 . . CASSSGGNTIYF TGTGCCAGCAGTTCTGGTGGAAACACCATATATTTT
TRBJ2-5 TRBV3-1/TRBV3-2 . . CASSLRGSQETQYF TGTGCCAGCAGCCTTAGGGGGTCCCAAGAGACCCAGTACTTC
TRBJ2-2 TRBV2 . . CASSEGLAFAGELFF TGTGCCAGCAGTGAGGGACTCGCCTTCGCCGGGGAGCTGTTTTTT
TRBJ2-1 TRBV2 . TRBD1 CASRGRQGPYNEQFF TGTGCCAGCAGGGGCAGACAGGGCCCCTACAATGAGCAGTTCTTC
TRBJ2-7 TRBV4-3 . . CASSLEGGSSYEQYF TGCGCCAGCAGCCTCGAGGGGGGAAGCTCCTACGAGCAGTACTTC
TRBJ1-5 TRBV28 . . CATQGSAQGNQPQHF TGTGCCACCCAGGGCTCTGCCCAGGGCAATCAGCCCCAGCATTTT
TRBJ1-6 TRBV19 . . CASSFSSYNSPLHF TGTGCCAGCTCATTTAGCTCCTATAATTCACCCCTCCACTTT
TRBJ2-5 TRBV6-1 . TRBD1 CASSGPGQRLQETQYF TGTGCCAGCAGTGGACCGGGACAGCGTCTACAAGAGACCCAGTACTTC
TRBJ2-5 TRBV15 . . CATSREGRGNAETQYF TGTGCCACCAGCAGAGAGGGCAGGGGTAATGCGGAGACCCAGTACTTC
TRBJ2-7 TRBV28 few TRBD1 CASSQTSIRTGGRYEQYF TGTGCCAGCAGTCAAACGAGCATTAGGACAGGGGGACGTTACGAGCAGTACTTC
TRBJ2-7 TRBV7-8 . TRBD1 CASSFITGTGSSYEQYF TGTGCCAGCAGCTTTATCACCGGGACAGGGTCGTCCTACGAGCAGTACTTC
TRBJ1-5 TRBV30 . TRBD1 CAWSTGGNQPQHF TGTGCCTGGAGTACAGGGGGCAATCAGCCCCAGCATTTT
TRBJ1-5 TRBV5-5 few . CASSRNRAGQPQHF TGTGCCAGCAGCCGGAACAGGGCAGGACAGCCCCAGCATTTT
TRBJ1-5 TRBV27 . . CASSLQVNQPQHF TGTGCCAGCAGTTTACAGGTCAATCAGCCCCAGCATTTT
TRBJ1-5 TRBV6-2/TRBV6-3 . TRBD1 CASSLQGVGNQPQHF TGTGCCAGCAGTTTACAGGGGGTGGGCAATCAGCCCCAGCATTTT
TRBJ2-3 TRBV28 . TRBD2 CASSSTSGGAHTQYF TGTGCCAGCAGCTCGACTAGCGGGGGGGCCCATACGCAGTATTTT
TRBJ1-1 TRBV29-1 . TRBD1 CSARDRGATEAFF TGCAGCGCTAGAGACAGGGGCGCCACTGAAGCTTTCTTT
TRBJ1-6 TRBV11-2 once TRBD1 CASSLGSTGGRNSPLHF TGTGCCAGCAGCTTAGGTTCTACAGGGGGACGTAATTCACCCCTCCACTTT
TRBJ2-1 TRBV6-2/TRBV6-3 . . CASSFDGGRGEQFF TGTGCCAGCAGTTTCGACGGGGGTAGGGGTGAGCAGTTCTTC